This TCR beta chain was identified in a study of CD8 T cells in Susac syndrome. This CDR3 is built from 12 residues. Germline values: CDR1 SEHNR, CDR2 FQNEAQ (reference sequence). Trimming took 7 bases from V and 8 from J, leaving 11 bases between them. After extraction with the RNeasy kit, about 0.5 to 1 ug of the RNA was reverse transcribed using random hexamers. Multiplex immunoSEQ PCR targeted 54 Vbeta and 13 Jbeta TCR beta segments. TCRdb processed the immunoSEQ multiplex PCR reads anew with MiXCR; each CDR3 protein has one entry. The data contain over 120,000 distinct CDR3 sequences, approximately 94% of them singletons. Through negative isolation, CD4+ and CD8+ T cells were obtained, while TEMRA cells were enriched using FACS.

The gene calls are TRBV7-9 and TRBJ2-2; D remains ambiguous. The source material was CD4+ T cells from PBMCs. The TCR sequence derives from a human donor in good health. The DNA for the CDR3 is TGTGCCAGCAACCGAAGATCTGGGGAGCTGTTTTTT. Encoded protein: CASNRRSGELFF.